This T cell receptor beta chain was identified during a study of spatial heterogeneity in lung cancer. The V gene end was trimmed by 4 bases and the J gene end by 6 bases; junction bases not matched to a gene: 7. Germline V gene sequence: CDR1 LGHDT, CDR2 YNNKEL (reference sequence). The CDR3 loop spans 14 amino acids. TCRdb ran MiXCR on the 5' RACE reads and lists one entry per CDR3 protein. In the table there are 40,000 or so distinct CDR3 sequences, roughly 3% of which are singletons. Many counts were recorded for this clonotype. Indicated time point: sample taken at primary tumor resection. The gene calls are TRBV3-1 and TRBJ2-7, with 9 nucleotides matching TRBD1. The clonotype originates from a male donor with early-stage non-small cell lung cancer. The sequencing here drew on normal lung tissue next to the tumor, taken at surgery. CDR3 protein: CASSRGQGIGEQYF. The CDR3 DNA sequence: TGTGCCAGCAGCCGGGGACAGGGAATTGGCGAGCAGTACTTC.